These T cell receptor beta chains were read from a single sample in a study of tumor-infiltrating lymphocytes in primary liver carcinoma. TCRdb reanalysed the multiplex PCR reads using MiXCR and keeps one entry per CDR3 protein. Among about 320,000 distinct CDR3 sequences listed, 55% to 65% were seen once. Sequences were obtained from peripheral blood. The source of these receptors is a man between 40 and 49 years old with primary liver carcinoma and hepatitis B virus infection. CDR3s include the opening cysteine and the closing phenylalanine or tryptophan. Fields, in order: clone size, CDR3 length, J gene, V gene, D gene, CDR3 protein, CDR3 DNA. A D gene is named only where the DNA matches it firmly. Not all rows give a size; the values are once, few, many and, for expanded clones, a class.

size: .
length: 16
J: TRBJ2-7
V: TRBV11-2
D: .
CDR3: CTSSLGGVLSSYEQYF
DNA: TGTACCAGCAGCTTAGGGGGAGTGCTCTCATCCTACGAGCAGTACTTC

size: .
length: 17
J: TRBJ2-6
V: TRBV11-1
D: .
CDR3: CASSLSGQTTGANVLTF
DNA: TGTGCCAGCAGTCTGTCGGGGCAGACAACGGGGGCCAACGTCCTGACTTTC

size: .
length: 12
J: TRBJ1-5
V: TRBV7-9
D: .
CDR3: CASSLGTGTQHF
DNA: TGTGCCAGCAGCTTAGGAACAGGAACCCAGCATTTT

size: .
length: 12
J: TRBJ1-2
V: TRBV20-1
D: .
CDR3: CGGEPAYYGYTF
DNA: TGCGGAGGGGAGCCAGCGTACTATGGCTACACCTTC

size: .
length: 13
J: TRBJ2-7
V: TRBV11-1
D: TRBD1
CDR3: CANSAWTGDGQYF
DNA: TGTGCCAACAGCGCATGGACAGGAGACGGGCAGTACTTC

size: many
length: 16
J: TRBJ1-2
V: TRBV11-2
D: .
CDR3: CASSLDPAGFSYGYTF
DNA: TGTGCCAGCAGCTTAGATCCGGCCGGGTTTTCCTATGGCTACACCTTC

size: .
length: 18
J: TRBJ2-3
V: TRBV4-2
D: TRBD2
CDR3: CANSQNPVAGGGTDTQYF
DNA: TGTGCCAACAGCCAAAATCCCGTAGCGGGAGGAGGCACAGATACGCAGTATTTT

size: .
length: 15
J: TRBJ2-3
V: TRBV12-3/TRBV12-4
D: TRBD2
CDR3: CASSLGTSGADVQYF
DNA: TGTGCCAGCAGTTTAGGGACTAGCGGGGCAGATGTGCAGTATTTT

size: few
length: 14
J: TRBJ2-3
V: TRBV5-4
D: .
CDR3: CASSLAAGPDTQYF
DNA: TGTGCCAGCAGCTTGGCGGCAGGGCCAGATACGCAGTATTTT

size: .
length: 16
J: TRBJ1-1
V: TRBV6-6
D: .
CDR3: CASSYGRQGWDTEAFF
DNA: TGTGCCAGCAGTTACGGGAGGCAGGGTTGGGACACTGAAGCTTTCTTT

size: many
length: 15
J: TRBJ2-7
V: TRBV6-2/TRBV6-3
D: .
CDR3: CASSRLQVFFYEQYF
DNA: TGTGCCAGCAGTCGTTTACAGGTTTTTTTCTACGAGCAGTACTTC

size: .
length: 13
J: TRBJ1-5
V: TRBV5-1
D: .
CDR3: CASSPGMNQPQHF
DNA: TGCGCCAGCAGCCCGGGGATGAATCAGCCCCAGCATTTT

size: .
length: 17
J: TRBJ2-7
V: TRBV4-2
D: TRBD2
CDR3: CASSQEVAGASYNEQYF
DNA: TGTGCCAGTAGCCAAGAGGTAGCGGGGGCCTCCTACAATGAGCAGTACTTC

size: .
length: 15
J: TRBJ1-5
V: TRBV5-1
D: .
CDR3: CASSVVPGVGQPQHF
DNA: TGCGCCAGCAGCGTGGTGCCAGGGGTCGGCCAGCCCCAGCATTTT

size: .
length: 15
J: TRBJ2-2
V: TRBV11-2
D: TRBD1
CDR3: CVSSTGTGSHGELSF
DNA: TGTGTCAGCAGCACCGGGACAGGTTCGCACGGGGAGCTGTCTTTT

size: .
length: 15
J: TRBJ2-1
V: TRBV6-2/TRBV6-3
D: .
CDR3: CASRTGAIPFHEQFF
DNA: TGTGCCAGCAGGACCGGGGCTATTCCATTCCATGAGCAGTTCTTC

size: .
length: 14
J: TRBJ2-7
V: TRBV11-1
D: .
CDR3: CASTDIGIGYEQYF
DNA: TGTGCCAGCACCGACATCGGGATAGGGTACGAGCAGTACTTC

size: .
length: 11
J: TRBJ2-7
V: TRBV7-9
D: .
CDR3: CASRTGDKQYF
DNA: TGCGCCAGCAGGACGGGAGACAAGCAGTACTTC

size: few
length: 17
J: TRBJ2-1
V: TRBV7-9
D: TRBD2
CDR3: CASSPLLGAGGYNEQFF
DNA: TGTGCCAGCAGCCCTCTTTTAGGAGCGGGAGGATACAATGAGCAGTTCTTC

size: .
length: 12
J: TRBJ2-5
V: TRBV5-6
D: .
CDR3: CASSLGRATQYF
DNA: TGTGCCAGCAGCTTGGGGCGAGCGACCCAGTACTTC

size: .
length: 16
J: TRBJ2-2
V: TRBV21-1
D: .
CDR3: CASSKVCTVNTGELFF
DNA: TGTGCCAGCAGCAAGGTTTGTACGGTAAACACCGGGGAGCTGTTTTTT

size: .
length: 15
J: TRBJ2-7
V: TRBV11-1
D: TRBD2
CDR3: CASSFGGGSSYEQYF
DNA: TGTGCCAGCAGTTTCGGGGGGGGGAGCTCCTACGAGCAGTACTTC

size: few
length: 16
J: TRBJ2-1
V: TRBV5-1
D: TRBD2
CDR3: CASSLYGTSPEDEQFF
DNA: TGCGCCAGCAGCTTGTACGGGACTAGCCCAGAGGATGAGCAGTTCTTC

size: .
length: 13
J: TRBJ2-5
V: TRBV29-1
D: .
CDR3: CSVEDRDCETQYF
DNA: TGCAGCGTTGAAGATCGGGATTGTGAGACCCAGTACTTC

size: many
length: 15
J: TRBJ2-2
V: TRBV29-1
D: .
CDR3: CSVGLGWGMTGELFF
DNA: TGCAGCGTTGGTTTAGGGTGGGGGATGACCGGGGAGCTGTTTTTT